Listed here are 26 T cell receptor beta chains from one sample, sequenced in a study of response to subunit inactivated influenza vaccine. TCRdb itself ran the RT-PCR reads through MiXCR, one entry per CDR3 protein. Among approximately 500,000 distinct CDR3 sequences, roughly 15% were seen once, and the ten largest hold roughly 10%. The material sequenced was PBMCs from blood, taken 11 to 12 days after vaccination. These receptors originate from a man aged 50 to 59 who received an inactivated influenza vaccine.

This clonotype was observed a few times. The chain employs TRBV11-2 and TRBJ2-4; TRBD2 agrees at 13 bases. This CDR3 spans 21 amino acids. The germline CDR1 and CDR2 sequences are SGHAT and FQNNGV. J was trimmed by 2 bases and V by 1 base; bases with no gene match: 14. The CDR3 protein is CASSLVPGLAGALRPKNIQYF. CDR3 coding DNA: TGTGCCAGCAGCTTAGTCCCTGGACTAGCGGGGGCCCTTAGGCCCAAAAACATTCAGTACTTC. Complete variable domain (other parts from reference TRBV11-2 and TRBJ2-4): EAGVAQSPRYKIIEKRQSVAFWCNPISGHATLYWYQQILGQGPKLLIQFQNNGVVDDSQLPKDRFSAERLKGVDSTLKIQPAKLEDSAVYLCASSLVPGLAGALRPKNIQYFGAGTRLSVL.

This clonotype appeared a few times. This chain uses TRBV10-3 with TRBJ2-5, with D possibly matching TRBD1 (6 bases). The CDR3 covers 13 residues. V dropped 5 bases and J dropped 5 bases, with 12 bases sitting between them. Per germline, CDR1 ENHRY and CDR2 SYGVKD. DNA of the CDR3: TGTGCCATCAGTTCAGGGGATCGGGAGACCCAGTACTTC. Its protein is CAISSGDRETQYF.

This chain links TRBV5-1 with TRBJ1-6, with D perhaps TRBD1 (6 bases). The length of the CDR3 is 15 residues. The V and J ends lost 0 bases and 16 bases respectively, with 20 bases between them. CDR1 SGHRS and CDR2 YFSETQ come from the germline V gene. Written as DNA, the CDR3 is TGCGCCAGCAGCTTGGTCACAGGGTCCTTCGAGGAACTCCACTTT. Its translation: CASSLVTGSFEELHF.

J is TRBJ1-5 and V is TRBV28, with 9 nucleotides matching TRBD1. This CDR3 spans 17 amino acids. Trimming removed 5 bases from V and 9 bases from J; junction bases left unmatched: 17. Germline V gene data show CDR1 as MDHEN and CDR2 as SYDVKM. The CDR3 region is CASSRPGGTGNFGPQHF. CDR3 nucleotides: TGTGCCAGCAGTCGCCCGGGGGGGACAGGGAATTTTGGGCCCCAGCATTTT.

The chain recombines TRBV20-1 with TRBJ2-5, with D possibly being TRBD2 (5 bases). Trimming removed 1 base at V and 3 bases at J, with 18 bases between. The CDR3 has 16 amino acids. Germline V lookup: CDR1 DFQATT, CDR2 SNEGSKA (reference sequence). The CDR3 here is CSARAASSRSKETQYF. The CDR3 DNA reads TGCAGTGCTAGAGCAGCTAGCTCTCGGTCTAAAGAGACCCAGTACTTC.

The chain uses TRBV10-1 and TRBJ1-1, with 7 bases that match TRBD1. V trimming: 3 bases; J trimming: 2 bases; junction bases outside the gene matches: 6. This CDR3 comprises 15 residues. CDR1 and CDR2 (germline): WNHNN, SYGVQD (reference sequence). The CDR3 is CASSDAGTANTEAFF. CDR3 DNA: TGCGCCAGCAGTGATGCGGGGACAGCTAACACTGAAGCTTTCTTT.

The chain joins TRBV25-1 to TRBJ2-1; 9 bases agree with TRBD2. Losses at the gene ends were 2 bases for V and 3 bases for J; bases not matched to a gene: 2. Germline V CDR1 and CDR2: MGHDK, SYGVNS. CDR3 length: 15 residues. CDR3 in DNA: TGTGCCAGCAGTGAAACTAGCGGGTTCTACAATGAGCAGTTCTTC. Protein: CASSETSGFYNEQFF.

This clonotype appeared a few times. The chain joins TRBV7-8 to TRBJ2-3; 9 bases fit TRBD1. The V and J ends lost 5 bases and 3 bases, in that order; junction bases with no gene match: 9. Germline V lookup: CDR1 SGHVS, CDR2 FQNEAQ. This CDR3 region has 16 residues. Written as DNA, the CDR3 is TGTGCCAGCAGCCCCAGGACAGGGGCTGTTACAGATACGCAGTATTTT. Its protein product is CASSPRTGAVTDTQYF.

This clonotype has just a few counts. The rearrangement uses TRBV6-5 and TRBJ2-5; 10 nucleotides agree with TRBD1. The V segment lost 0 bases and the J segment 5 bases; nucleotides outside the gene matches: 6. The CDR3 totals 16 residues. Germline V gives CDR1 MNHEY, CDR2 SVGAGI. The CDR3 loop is CASSYSGQGRGETQYF. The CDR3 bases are TGTGCCAGCAGTTACTCGGGACAGGGGCGCGGGGAGACCCAGTACTTC.

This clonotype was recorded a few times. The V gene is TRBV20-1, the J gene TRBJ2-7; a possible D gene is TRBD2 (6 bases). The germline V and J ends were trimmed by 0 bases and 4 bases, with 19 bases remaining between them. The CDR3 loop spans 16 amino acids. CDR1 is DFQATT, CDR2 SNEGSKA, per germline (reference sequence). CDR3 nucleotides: TGCAGTGCTAGAGATAGTAGTAACGGGAGAGGATACGAGCAGTACTTC. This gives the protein CSARDSSNGRGYEQYF.

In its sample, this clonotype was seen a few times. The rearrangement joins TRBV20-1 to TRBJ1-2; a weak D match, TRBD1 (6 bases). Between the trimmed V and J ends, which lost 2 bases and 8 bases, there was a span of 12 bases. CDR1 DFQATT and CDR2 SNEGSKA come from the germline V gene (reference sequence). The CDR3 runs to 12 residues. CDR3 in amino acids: CSARNRVEGYTF. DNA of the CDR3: TGCAGTGCTAGAAACAGGGTCGAGGGCTACACCTTC.

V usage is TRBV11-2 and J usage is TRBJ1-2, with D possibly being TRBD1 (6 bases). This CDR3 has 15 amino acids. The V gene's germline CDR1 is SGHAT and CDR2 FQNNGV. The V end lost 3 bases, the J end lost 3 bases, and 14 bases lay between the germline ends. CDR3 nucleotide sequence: TGTGCCAGCAGCTTGCCACAGGGATATCACTATGGCTACACCTTC. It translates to CASSLPQGYHYGYTF.

The CDR3 DNA sequence: TGTGCCAGCAGTAAACGTAGACTAGCAGGGGCTCGTGGTACGCAGTATTTT. This gives the protein CASSKRRLAGARGTQYF. The chain has TRBV28 and TRBJ2-3; TRBD2 is a possible D gene (7 bases). V lost 5 bases, J lost 8 bases, and 26 bases lay in between. The germline CDR1 and CDR2 sequences are MDHEN and SYDVKM. The length of the CDR3 is 17 residues.

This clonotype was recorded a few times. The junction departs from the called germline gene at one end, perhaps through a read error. The CDR3 DNA sequence: TGTGCCAGCGGGGGCTCGGATGAAAAACTGGTTTTT. This codes for CASGGSDEKLVF. The V and J genes are TRBV4-2 and TRBJ1-4; D might be TRBD1 (6 bases). This CDR3 is built from 12 residues. CDR1 is LGHNA, CDR2 YNFKEQ, per germline.

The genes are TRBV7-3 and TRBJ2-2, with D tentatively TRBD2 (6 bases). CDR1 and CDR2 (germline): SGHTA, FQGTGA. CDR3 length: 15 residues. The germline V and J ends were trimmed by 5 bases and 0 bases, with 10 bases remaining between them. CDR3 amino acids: CASSPGLSNTGELFF. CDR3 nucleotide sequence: TGTGCCAGCAGCCCGGGACTTTCGAACACCGGGGAGCTGTTTTTT.

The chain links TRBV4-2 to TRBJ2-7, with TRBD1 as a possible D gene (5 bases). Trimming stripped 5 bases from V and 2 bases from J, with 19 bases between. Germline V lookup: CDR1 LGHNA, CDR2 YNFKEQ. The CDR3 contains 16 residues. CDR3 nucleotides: TGTGCCAGCAGCGGTAAGCCGACAGTGAGAACCTACGAGCAGTACTTC. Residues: CASSGKPTVRTYEQYF.

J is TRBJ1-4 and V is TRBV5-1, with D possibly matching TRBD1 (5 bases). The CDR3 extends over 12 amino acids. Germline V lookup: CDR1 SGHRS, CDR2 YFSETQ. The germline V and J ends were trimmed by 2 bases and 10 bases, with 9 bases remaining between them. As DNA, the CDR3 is TGCGCCAGCAGCTTCATGCAGGGAAAACTGTTTTTT. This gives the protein CASSFMQGKLFF.

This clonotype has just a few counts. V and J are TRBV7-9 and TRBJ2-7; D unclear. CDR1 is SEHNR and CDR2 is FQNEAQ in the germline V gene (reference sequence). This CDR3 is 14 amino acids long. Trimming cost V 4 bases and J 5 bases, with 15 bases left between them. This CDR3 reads CASSSTSIPDEQYF. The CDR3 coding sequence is TGTGCCAGCAGCTCCACATCAATTCCGGACGAGCAGTACTTC.

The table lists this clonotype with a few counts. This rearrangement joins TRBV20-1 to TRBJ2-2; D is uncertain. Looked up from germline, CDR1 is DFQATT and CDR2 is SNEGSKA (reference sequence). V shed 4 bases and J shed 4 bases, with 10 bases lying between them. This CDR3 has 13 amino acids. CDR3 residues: CSANRLLTGELFF. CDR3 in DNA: TGCAGTGCTAACCGACTCCTCACCGGGGAGCTGTTTTTT.

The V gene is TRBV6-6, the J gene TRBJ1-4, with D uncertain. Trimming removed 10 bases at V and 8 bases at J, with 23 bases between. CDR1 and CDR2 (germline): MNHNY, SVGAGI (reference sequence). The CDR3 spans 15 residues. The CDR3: CAIQAGRLNEEKLFF. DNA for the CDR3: TGTGCCATCCAAGCCGGGAGACTTAATGAGGAAAAACTGTTTTTT.

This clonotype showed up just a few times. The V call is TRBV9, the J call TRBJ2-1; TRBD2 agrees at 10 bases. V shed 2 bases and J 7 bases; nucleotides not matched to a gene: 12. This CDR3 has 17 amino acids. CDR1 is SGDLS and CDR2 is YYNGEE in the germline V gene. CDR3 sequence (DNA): TGTGCCAGCAGCGTGAGCCCGAGCGGGAGGGCCATAAATGAGCAGTTCTTC. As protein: CASSVSPSGRAINEQFF.

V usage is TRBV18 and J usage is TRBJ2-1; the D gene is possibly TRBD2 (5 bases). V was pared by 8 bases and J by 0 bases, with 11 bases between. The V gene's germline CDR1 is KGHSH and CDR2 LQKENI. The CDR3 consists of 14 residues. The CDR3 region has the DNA TGTGCCAGCGCGAGGGCCAGCTCCTACAATGAGCAGTTCTTC. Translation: CASARASSYNEQFF.

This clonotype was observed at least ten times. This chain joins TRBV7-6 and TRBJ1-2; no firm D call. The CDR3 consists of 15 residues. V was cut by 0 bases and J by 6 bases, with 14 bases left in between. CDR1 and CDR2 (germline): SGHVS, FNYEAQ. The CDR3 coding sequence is TGTGCCAGCAGCTTAGCCGCGGCGGCGTCGGATGGCTACACCTTC. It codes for CASSLAAAASDGYTF.

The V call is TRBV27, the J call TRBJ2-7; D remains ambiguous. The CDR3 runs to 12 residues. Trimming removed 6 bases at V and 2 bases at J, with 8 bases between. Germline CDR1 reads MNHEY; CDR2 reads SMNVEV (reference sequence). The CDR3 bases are TGTGCCAGCAGGGGCGGTACCTACGAGCAGTACTTC. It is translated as CASRGGTYEQYF.

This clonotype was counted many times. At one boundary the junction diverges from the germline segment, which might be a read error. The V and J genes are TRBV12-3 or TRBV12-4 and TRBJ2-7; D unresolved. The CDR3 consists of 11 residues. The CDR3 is CASSLDQKRCF. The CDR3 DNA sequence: TGTGCCAGCAGTTTAGACCAGAAGAGGTGCTTC.

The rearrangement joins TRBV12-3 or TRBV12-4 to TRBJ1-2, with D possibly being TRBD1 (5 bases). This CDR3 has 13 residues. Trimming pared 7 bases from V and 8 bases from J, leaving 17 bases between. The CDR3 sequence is CASTVGRGYGYTF. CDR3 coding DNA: TGTGCCAGCACTGTTGGGAGGGGTTACGGCTACACCTTC.